The entry that follows covers one T cell receptor beta chain sequence. The antigen remains unidentified. The sample belongs to a study of blood T cells in healthy people across ages. Study-level points and caveats: Unsorted PBMCs prevented conclusive naive versus antigen-experienced comparison. Age advanced and TCR beta diversity per million T cells fell, roughly linearly.

V lost 4 bases to trimming and J lost 0 bases; unmatched junction nucleotides: 5. The CDR3 is 14 amino acids. Per the germline V gene, CDR1 is DFQATT and CDR2 is SNEGSKA (reference sequence). Then a second PCR, running about 6 to 12 cycles, was carried out with a sample-barcoded 5' primer and a J-beta primer mix. TCRdb independently ran MiXCR on the 5' RACE reads; one entry per CDR3 protein. The sample lists approximately 790,000 distinct CDR3 sequences, approximately 65% occurring once. The donors, all healthy, were Caucasians living in Russia, aged roughly 6 to 100. This TCR was recovered from a man aged 30 to 39 in good health. Sequenced: blood. The chain has TRBV20-1 and TRBJ1-1; 7 bases are a match to TRBD1. CDR3 DNA sequence: TGCAGTGCTAATCGACAGGGAATGAACACTGAAGCTTTCTTT. Translating it yields CSANRQGMNTEAFF.